The 29 T cell receptor beta chains below were found in one sample sequenced in a study of blood T cell repertoires in COVID-19. The protocol was immunoSEQ multiplex PCR, while the TCRdb copy is restricted to in-frame clones and leaves out a portion. Of about 430,000 clones listed, 75% to 90% are singletons. Input material: PBMCs or T cells enriched from blood (not recorded which). These receptors were collected from a man between 25 and 39 years old who had recovered from COVID-19.

The chain couples TRBV7-2 to TRBJ2-7, with TRBD2 matching over 10 bases. V was pared by 1 base and J by 4 bases, with 7 bases of the junction left unmatched. The CDR3 consists of 16 residues. CDR1 and CDR2 (germline): SGHTA, FQGNSA. CDR3 residues: CASSLGPLAGRYEQYF. The CDR3 bases are TGTGCCAGCAGCTTAGGTCCACTAGCGGGAAGGTACGAGCAGTACTTC. Supplemented by reference TRBV7-2 and TRBJ2-7, the full variable domain reads GAGVSQSPSNKVTEKGKDVELRCDPISGHTALYWYRQSLGQGLEFLIYFQGNSAPDKSGLPSDRFSAERTGGSVSTLTIQRTQQEDSAVYLCASSLGPLAGRYEQYFGPGTRLTVT.

This clone was detected only once. The gene calls are TRBV6-5 and TRBJ2-7; D ambiguous. Per the germline V gene, CDR1 is MNHEY and CDR2 is SVGAGI. V lost 2 bases to trimming and J lost 3 bases, with 11 bases between them. The CDR3 runs 14 residues. The CDR3: CASSYGQAYYEQYF. Here the CDR3 DNA reads TGTGCCAGCAGTTACGGGCAGGCCTACTACGAGCAGTACTTC.

The chain links TRBV28 to TRBJ1-5; TRBD1 matches at 7 bases. The V gene's germline CDR1 is MDHEN and CDR2 SYDVKM. The CDR3 is made up of 16 amino acids. Losses at the gene ends were 6 bases for V and 0 bases for J; bases not matched to a gene: 8. The CDR3 coding sequence is TGTGCCAGCAGGGTAGGGGGCTGGGATAGCAATCAGCCCCAGCATTTT. Amino acids: CASRVGGWDSNQPQHF.

The chain couples TRBV7-9 to TRBJ1-2, with D maybe TRBD1 (5 bases). From germline, CDR1 is SEHNR and CDR2 FQNEAQ (reference sequence). V was cut by 1 base and J by 3 bases, with 24 bases left in between. CDR3 size: 19 residues. The CDR3 nucleotides read TGTGCCAGCAGCTTAGACCCCAGGGATTCGCTCGGGCCATACTATGGCTACACCTTC. This translates into CASSLDPRDSLGPYYGYTF.

J is TRBJ1-2 and V is TRBV24-1; TRBD1 is a possible D gene (5 bases). Germline V lookup: CDR1 KGHDR, CDR2 SFDVKD. There are 12 residues in the CDR3. Trimming shortened V by 6 bases and J by 4 bases, and 8 bases separated the two germline ends. The CDR3 spells CATSPGGYGYTF. Written as DNA, the CDR3 is TGTGCCACCAGTCCCGGGGGCTATGGCTACACCTTC.

The V gene is TRBV19, the J gene TRBJ1-5; 9 bases line up with TRBD1. The germline V gene encodes CDR1 LNHDA and CDR2 SQIVND (reference sequence). V trimming: 4 bases; J trimming: 6 bases; junction bases outside the gene matches: 7. The CDR3 sequence is 15 residues long. CDR3 protein: CASSTQTGGSQPQHF. The CDR3 bases are TGTGCCAGTAGTACCCAGACAGGGGGTAGTCAGCCCCAGCATTTT.

In DNA form, the CDR3 reads TGCGCCAGCAGCGAGGGACTAGCGGGAGCGAACACCGGGGAGCTGTTTTTT. Protein sequence: CASSEGLAGANTGELFF. This chain links TRBV5-1 with TRBJ2-2; 14 nucleotides line up with TRBD2. This CDR3 is built from 17 residues. Looked up from germline, CDR1 is SGHRS and CDR2 is YFSETQ. Germline trimming cut 4 bases from V and 0 bases from J; bases unmatched to any gene: 2.

This clone showed up just once. The rearrangement uses TRBV2 and TRBJ1-1, with a possible D match to TRBD1 (6 bases). Germline CDR1 is SNHLY and CDR2 is FYNNEI. The CDR3 totals 14 residues. The germline V and J ends were trimmed by 6 bases and 1 base, with 12 bases remaining between them. CDR3 amino acids: CASRYRAENTEAFF. CDR3 coding DNA: TGTGCCAGCAGGTACAGGGCGGAGAACACTGAAGCTTTCTTT.

This chain's CDR3 is CASSLEWAGGLFF. CDR3 DNA sequence: TGTGCCAGCAGCTTGGAGTGGGCAGGGGGACTGTTTTTT. The chain recombines TRBV7-6 with TRBJ1-4; 7 nucleotides agree with TRBD1. CDR1 SGHVS and CDR2 FNYEAQ come from the germline V gene. V lost 3 bases, J lost 13 bases, and 8 bases stayed unmatched. The CDR3 extends over 13 amino acids.

The chain joins TRBV9 to TRBJ2-1; 13 bases are a match to TRBD2. The CDR3 is 19 residues long. V gave up 3 bases and J gave up 0 bases; unmatched junction bases: 9. Germline CDR1 is SGDLS and CDR2 is YYNGEE. CDR3 DNA sequence: TGTGCCAGCAGCGAGGAGGGACTAGCGGGGCTCCGCTCCTACAATGAGCAGTTCTTC. Translation: CASSEEGLAGLRSYNEQFF.

The V and J genes are TRBV7-2 and TRBJ2-1; 9 nucleotides match TRBD2. With V trimmed by 6 bases and J by 7 bases, 13 bases remained unmatched. This CDR3 has 16 amino acids. Germline values: CDR1 SGHTA, CDR2 FQGNSA. In DNA, the CDR3 is TGTGCCAGCAGTTCCAGTAGCGGGAGACTTCGGAATGAGCAGTTCTTC. This codes for CASSSSSGRLRNEQFF.

V and J are TRBV3-1 (or the pseudogene TRBV3-2) and TRBJ2-1; 12 bases fit TRBD2. Germline CDR1 reads LGHDT; CDR2 reads YNNKEL (reference sequence). Trimming took 1 base from V and 6 from J; bases not matched to a gene: 10. This CDR3 is 18 amino acids long. In DNA form, the CDR3 reads TGTGCCAGCAGCCAAGTCAGTACCGGACTAGCGGGACGCAATGAGCAGTTCTTC. It yields the protein CASSQVSTGLAGRNEQFF.

This sequence joins TRBV6-1 and TRBJ1-2; perhaps TRBD1 as D (6 bases). V lost 2 bases and J lost 7, with 11 bases in between. The CDR3 length is 13 residues. In germline, CDR1 is MNHNS, CDR2 SASEGT. CDR3 DNA sequence: TGTGCCAGCAGTGAATCACAGGGAACTGGCTACACCTTC. It encodes CASSESQGTGYTF.

The rearrangement joins TRBV5-6 to TRBJ2-7; a possible D gene is TRBD2 (6 bases). Germline V CDR1 and CDR2: SGHDT, YYEEEE. The CDR3 length is 13 residues. V gave up 2 bases and J gave up 7 bases, with 13 bases separating them. The CDR3 nucleotides are TGTGCCAGCAGCTTAAGAGGAGGGGTTGAGCAGTACTTC. It yields the protein CASSLRGGVEQYF.

The J gene is TRBJ2-1, the V gene TRBV28; 9 bases agree with TRBD2. V was clipped by 5 bases and J by 7 bases; unmatched bases: 12. The CDR3 loop spans 16 amino acids. The germline V gene encodes CDR1 MDHEN and CDR2 SYDVKM. The CDR3 coding sequence is TGTGCCAGCAGTCACCCCTCAGCGGGAGGTCGGAATGAGCAGTTCTTC. It specifies CASSHPSAGGRNEQFF.

This clone was seen only once. The chain is built from TRBV30 and TRBJ2-7, with D possibly being TRBD2 (5 bases). The CDR3 covers 14 residues. V was pared by 2 bases and J by 0 bases, with 11 bases between. Germline CDR1 reads GTSNPN; CDR2 reads SVGIG (reference sequence). Here the CDR3 reads CAWSSTTSSYEQYF. The CDR3 nucleotides read TGTGCCTGGAGTTCGACTACCAGCTCCTACGAGCAGTACTTC.

The chain links TRBV18 to TRBJ1-4, with a weak D call TRBD1 (5 bases). Germline V lookup: CDR1 KGHSH, CDR2 LQKENI. This CDR3 has 15 residues. V lost 2 bases and J 8 bases, leaving 15 bases between the germline ends. This CDR3 is CASSPGVQGGEKLFF. The CDR3 region has the DNA TGTGCCAGCTCACCAGGAGTGCAGGGAGGAGAAAAACTGTTTTTT.

V usage is TRBV7-9 and J usage is TRBJ1-2; D is unresolved. The germline V gene has CDR1 SEHNR and CDR2 FQNEAQ (reference sequence). The CDR3 contains 15 residues. Trimming left V 1 base short and J 0 bases short, with 9 bases between. The CDR3 reads CASSLDSGTNYGYTF. Written as DNA, the CDR3 is TGTGCCAGCAGCTTAGATTCCGGTACTAACTATGGCTACACCTTC.

This clone came up once. CDR3: CSVSSGEGYNEQFF. Here the CDR3 DNA reads TGCAGCGTCTCATCGGGGGAGGGTTACAATGAGCAGTTCTTC. This chain joins TRBV29-1 and TRBJ2-1, with 7 bases identical to TRBD2. The V gene's germline CDR1 is SQVTM and CDR2 ANQGSEA. V lost 6 bases, J lost 4 bases, and 9 bases stayed unmatched. The CDR3 runs to 14 residues.

V gene TRBV3-1 (or the pseudogene TRBV3-2) combines with J gene TRBJ2-1; 11 bases map to TRBD2. The length of the CDR3 is 13 residues. V gave up 1 base and J gave up 13 bases; unmatched junction bases: 3. The germline gives CDR1 LGHDT, CDR2 YNNKEL (reference sequence). In nucleotides, the CDR3 is TGTGCCAGCAGCCAAGGGACTAGCGGGTCCCAGTTCTTC. It codes for CASSQGTSGSQFF.

The chain is built from TRBV3-1 (or the pseudogene TRBV3-2) and TRBJ2-7; 7 bases are a match to TRBD2. The CDR3 extends over 15 amino acids. V dropped 4 bases and J dropped 2; count of bases not matched to a gene: 8. Germline V lookup: CDR1 LGHDT, CDR2 YNNKEL (reference sequence). CDR3 loop: CASSRLAVKTYEQYF. For the CDR3, the DNA is TGTGCCAGCAGCCGGCTAGCGGTGAAGACCTACGAGCAGTACTTC.

This chain joins TRBV28 and TRBJ2-3, with D perhaps TRBD2 (6 bases). The CDR3 loop spans 23 amino acids. V gave up 5 bases and J gave up 1 base, with 37 bases separating them. Germline CDR1 reads MDHEN; CDR2 reads SYDVKM. The CDR3 DNA reads TGTGCCAGCAGTCCAAGCAGAATCGGGAGATTTGGGACCTTCAAGAGTGGCACAGATACGCAGTATTTT. This gives the protein CASSPSRIGRFGTFKSGTDTQYF.

The chain is built from TRBV19 and TRBJ1-5, with TRBD1 identical over 8 bases. After removal of 4 bases from V and 4 bases from J, the junction contained 9 bases not matched to a gene. The CDR3 is 16 residues long. The germline gives CDR1 LNHDA, CDR2 SQIVND (reference sequence). The CDR3 spells CASSNLRTGFNQPQHF. The CDR3 DNA is TGTGCCAGTAGTAACCTCCGGACAGGGTTTAATCAGCCCCAGCATTTT.

The chain recombines TRBV15 with TRBJ2-3, with TRBD2 as a possible D gene (5 bases). Trimming took 4 bases from V and 6 from J, leaving 11 bases between them. The CDR3 has 13 amino acids. Germline assignment: CDR1 LNHNV and CDR2 YYDKDF (reference sequence). This CDR3 is CATSIDRRDTQYF. The CDR3 DNA sequence: TGTGCCACCAGCATTGATAGGAGGGATACGCAGTATTTT. Full variable domain (outside the CDR3, taken from reference TRBV15 and TRBJ2-3): DAMVIQNPRYQVTQFGKPVTLSCSQTLNHNVMYWYQQKSSQAPKLLFHYYDKDFNNEADTPDNFQSRRPNTSFCFLDIRSPGLGDTAMYLCATSIDRRDTQYFGPGTRLTVL.

The chain is built from TRBV27 and TRBJ1-6; D is perhaps TRBD1 (5 bases). There are 14 residues in the CDR3. CDR1 is MNHEY and CDR2 is SMNVEV in the germline V gene (reference sequence). The germline V and J ends were trimmed by 8 bases and 7 bases, with 15 bases remaining between them. The CDR3 DNA reads TGTGCCAGCGGCAGGGAAGCGGGAAATTCACCCCTCCACTTT. Translating it yields CASGREAGNSPLHF.

The rearrangement links TRBV29-1 to TRBJ2-2, with 9 bases fitting TRBD1. The germline V gene encodes CDR1 SQVTM and CDR2 ANQGSEA. J gave up 4 bases and V 4 bases, and 4 bases lay outside the gene matches. This CDR3 is built from 14 residues. The CDR3 region is CSVGRQGGTGELFF. CDR3 nucleotide sequence: TGCAGCGTTGGGAGACAGGGGGGCACCGGGGAGCTGTTTTTT.

The chain carries TRBV7-7 and TRBJ2-5, with 7 bases that match TRBD2. Germline V gene data show CDR1 as SSHAT and CDR2 as FNYEAQ (reference sequence). CDR3 length equals 17 residues. V trimming: 2 bases; J trimming: 3 bases; junction bases outside the gene matches: 12. CDR3 residues: CASSLTPGASGKETQYF. In DNA, the CDR3 is TGTGCCAGCAGCTTAACCCCCGGGGCTAGCGGCAAAGAGACCCAGTACTTC.

This clone showed up just a few times. This chain connects TRBV5-6 to TRBJ2-1; 7 bases map to TRBD1. The CDR3 is 14 residues long. Per the germline V gene, CDR1 is SGHDT and CDR2 is YYEEEE. The ends lost 3 bases at V and 7 bases at J; junction bases unmatched: 7. CDR3 nucleotides: TGTGCCAGCAGCTCCGGGACAGCTGAAAATGAGCAGTTCTTC. The encoded protein is CASSSGTAENEQFF.

The chain uses TRBV30 and TRBJ2-1, with TRBD2 matching 9 bases. J was trimmed by 2 bases and V by 0 bases; bases with no gene match: 5. In germline, CDR1 is GTSNPN, CDR2 SVGIG (reference sequence). The CDR3 extends over 16 amino acids. The CDR3 sequence: CAWSVRASGTYNEQFF. The CDR3 nucleotides are TGTGCCTGGAGTGTTCGGGCTAGCGGGACCTACAATGAGCAGTTCTTC.